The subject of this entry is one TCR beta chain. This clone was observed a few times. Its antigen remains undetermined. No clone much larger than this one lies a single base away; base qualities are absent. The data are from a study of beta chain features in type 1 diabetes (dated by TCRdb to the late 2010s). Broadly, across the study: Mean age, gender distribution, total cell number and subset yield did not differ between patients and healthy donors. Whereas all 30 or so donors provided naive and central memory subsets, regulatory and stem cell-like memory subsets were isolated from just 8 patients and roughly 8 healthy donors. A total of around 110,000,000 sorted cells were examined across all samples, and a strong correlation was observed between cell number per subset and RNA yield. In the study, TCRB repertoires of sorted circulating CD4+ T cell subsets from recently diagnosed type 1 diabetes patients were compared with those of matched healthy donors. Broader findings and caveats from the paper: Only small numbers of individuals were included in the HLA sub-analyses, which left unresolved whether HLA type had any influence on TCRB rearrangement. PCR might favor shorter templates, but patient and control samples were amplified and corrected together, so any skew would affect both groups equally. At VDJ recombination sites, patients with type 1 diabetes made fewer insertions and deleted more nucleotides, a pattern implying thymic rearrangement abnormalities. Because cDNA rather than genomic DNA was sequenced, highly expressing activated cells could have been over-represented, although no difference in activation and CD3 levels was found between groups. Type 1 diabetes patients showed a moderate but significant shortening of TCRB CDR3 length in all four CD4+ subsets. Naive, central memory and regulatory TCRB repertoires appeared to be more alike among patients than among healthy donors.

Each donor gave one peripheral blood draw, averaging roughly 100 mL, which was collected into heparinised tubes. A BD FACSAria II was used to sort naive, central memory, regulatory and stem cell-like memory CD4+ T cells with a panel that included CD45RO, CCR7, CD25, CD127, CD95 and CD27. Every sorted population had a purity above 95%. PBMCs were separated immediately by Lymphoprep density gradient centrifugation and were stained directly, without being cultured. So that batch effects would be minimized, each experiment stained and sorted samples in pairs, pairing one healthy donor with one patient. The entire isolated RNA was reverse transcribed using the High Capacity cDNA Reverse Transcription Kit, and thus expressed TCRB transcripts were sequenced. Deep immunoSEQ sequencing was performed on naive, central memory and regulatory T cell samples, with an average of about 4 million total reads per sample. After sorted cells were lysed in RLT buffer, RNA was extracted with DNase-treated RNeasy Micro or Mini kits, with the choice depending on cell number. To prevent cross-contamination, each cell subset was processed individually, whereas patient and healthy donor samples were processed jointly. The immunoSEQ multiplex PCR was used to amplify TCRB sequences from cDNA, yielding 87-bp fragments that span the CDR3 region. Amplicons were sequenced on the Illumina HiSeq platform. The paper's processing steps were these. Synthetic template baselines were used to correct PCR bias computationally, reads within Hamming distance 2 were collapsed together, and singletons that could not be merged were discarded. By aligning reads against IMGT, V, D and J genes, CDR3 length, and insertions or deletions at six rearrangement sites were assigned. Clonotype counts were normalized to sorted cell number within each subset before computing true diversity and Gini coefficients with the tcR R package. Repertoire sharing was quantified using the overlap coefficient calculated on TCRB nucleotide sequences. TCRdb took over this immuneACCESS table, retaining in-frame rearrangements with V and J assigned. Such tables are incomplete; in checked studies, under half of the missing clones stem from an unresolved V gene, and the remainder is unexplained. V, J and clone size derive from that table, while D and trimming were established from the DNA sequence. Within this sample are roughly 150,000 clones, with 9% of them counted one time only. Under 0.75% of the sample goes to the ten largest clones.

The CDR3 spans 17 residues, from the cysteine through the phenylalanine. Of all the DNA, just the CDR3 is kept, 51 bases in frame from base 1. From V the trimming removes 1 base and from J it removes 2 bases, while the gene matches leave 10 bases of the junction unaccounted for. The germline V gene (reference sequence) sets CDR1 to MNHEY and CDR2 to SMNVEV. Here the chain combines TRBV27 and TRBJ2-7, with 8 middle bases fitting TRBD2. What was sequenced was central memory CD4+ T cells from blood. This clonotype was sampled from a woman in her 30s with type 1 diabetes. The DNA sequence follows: TGTGCCAGCAGTTTATGGCCCCCAAGCGGGGGACCCTACGAGCAGTACTTC. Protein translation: CASSLWPPSGGPYEQYF.